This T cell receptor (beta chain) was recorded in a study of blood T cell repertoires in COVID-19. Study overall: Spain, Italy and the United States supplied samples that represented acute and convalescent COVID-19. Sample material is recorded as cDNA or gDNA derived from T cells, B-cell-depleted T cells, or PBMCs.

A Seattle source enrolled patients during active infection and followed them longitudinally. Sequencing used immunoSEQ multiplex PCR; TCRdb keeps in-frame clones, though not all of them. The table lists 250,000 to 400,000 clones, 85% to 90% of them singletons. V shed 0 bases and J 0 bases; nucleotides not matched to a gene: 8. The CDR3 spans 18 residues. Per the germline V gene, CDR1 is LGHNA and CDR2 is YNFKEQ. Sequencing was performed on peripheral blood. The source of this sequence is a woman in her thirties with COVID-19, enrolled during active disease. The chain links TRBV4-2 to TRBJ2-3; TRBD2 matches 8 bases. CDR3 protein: CASSQDPGTRPSTDTQYF. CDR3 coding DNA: TGTGCCAGCAGCCAAGACCCTGGGACTAGACCTAGCACAGATACGCAGTATTTT.